The 32 T cell receptor beta chains below were found in one sample sequenced in a study of CD8+ T cells in alopecia areata. RNA, once extracted, was reverse transcribed into cDNA for use as the sequencing template. Some clones are missing from TCRdb's copy, which holds only in-frame ones; the method was immunoSEQ multiplex PCR. This table has 150,000 or so clones, 85% to 90% appearing once. The material was CD8+ T cells sorted from blood, obtained at week 0. The origin of the receptors is a human donor with alopecia areata.

V is TRBV2 and J is TRBJ2-3, with D tentatively TRBD1 or TRBD2 (7 bases each). This CDR3 has 14 amino acids. The germline gives CDR1 SNHLY, CDR2 FYNNEI. V lost 6 bases and J 5 bases, leaving 15 bases between the germline ends. CDR3 protein: CASRGDREGDTQYF. The DNA of the CDR3 is TGTGCCAGCAGAGGTGACAGGGAGGGAGATACGCAGTATTTT.

This chain links TRBV7-9 with TRBJ2-2; perhaps TRBD1 as D (6 bases). The germline V and J ends were trimmed by 3 bases and 0 bases, with 17 bases remaining between them. Germline lookup yields CDR1 SEHNR and CDR2 FQNEAQ (reference sequence). The CDR3 spans 18 residues. In DNA, the CDR3 is TGTGCCAGCAGCTTCCGGACAGCAAAAGACGCGAACACCGGGGAGCTGTTTTTT. This gives the protein CASSFRTAKDANTGELFF.

A remark on this clone: This sample includes further DNA sequences coding for the same CDR3. The J gene is TRBJ2-7, the V gene TRBV27; a possible D gene is TRBD2 (5 bases). Trimming shortened V by 3 bases and J by 4 bases, and 10 bases separated the two germline ends. Germline V CDR1 and CDR2: MNHEY, SMNVEV (reference sequence). The CDR3 length is 13 residues. The CDR3 region is CASSLTRTYEQYF. The CDR3 bases are TGTGCCAGCAGTTTGACGCGGACTTACGAGCAGTACTTC.

The J gene is TRBJ2-1, the V gene TRBV5-4; D is unresolved. CDR3 length: 16 residues. Germline CDR1 and CDR2: SGHNT and YYREEE (reference sequence). V lost 0 bases to trimming and J lost 7 bases, with 17 bases between them. The CDR3 bases are TGTGCCAGCAGCTTGGCCTTGTCAGGACCAAGGAATGAGCAGTTCTTC. Amino acid sequence: CASSLALSGPRNEQFF.

Only a few counts were recorded for this clone. The rearrangement uses TRBV7-9 and TRBJ2-6; possibly TRBD1 or TRBD2 for D (5 bases each). The CDR3 extends over 16 amino acids. CDR1 and CDR2 (germline): SEHNR, FQNEAQ (reference sequence). The V gene lost 5 bases and the J gene lost 0 bases, with 11 bases spanning the gap. The CDR3 loop reads CASSGGRNSGANVLTF. For the CDR3, the DNA is TGTGCCAGCAGCGGGGGACGGAACTCTGGGGCCAACGTCCTGACTTTC.

CDR3 nucleotide sequence: TGTGCAACAGCAGCCCTAGCGGAAACCGAGCAGTACTTC. Encoded protein: CATAALAETEQYF. The chain recombines TRBV7-3 with TRBJ2-7, with TRBD2 matching over 7 bases. Germline V gene data show CDR1 as SGHTA and CDR2 as FQGTGA. This CDR3 region has 13 residues.

The chain is built from TRBV6-5 and TRBJ2-3; 9 nucleotides match TRBD1. This CDR3 has 15 amino acids. Germline values: CDR1 MNHEY, CDR2 SVGAGI. V dropped 6 bases and J dropped 2; count of bases not matched to a gene: 6. Here the CDR3 reads CASSSGTGNTDTQYF. CDR3 sequence (DNA): TGTGCCAGCAGCTCCGGGACAGGGAACACAGATACGCAGTATTTT.

This clone was picked up one time. The sample has other DNA sequences that encode this CDR3 too. The chain uses TRBV29-1 and TRBJ2-7; 9 bases are a match to TRBD1. CDR3 length: 13 residues. Trimming took 6 bases from V and 2 from J; bases not matched to a gene: 5. Per germline, CDR1 SQVTM and CDR2 ANQGSEA. The CDR3: CSVGDRVTYEQYF. The CDR3, as DNA: TGCAGCGTGGGGGACAGGGTGACCTACGAGCAGTACTTC.

The chain combines TRBV5-5 with TRBJ2-1; D remains ambiguous. The germline V and J ends were trimmed by 3 bases and 3 bases, with 13 bases remaining between them. Germline CDR1 is SGHKS and CDR2 is YYEKEE (reference sequence). The CDR3 covers 15 residues. In DNA, the CDR3 is TGTGCCAGCAGCTCCGGTAACTCGGGCTACAATGAGCAGTTCTTC. It encodes CASSSGNSGYNEQFF.

The CDR3 is CASSFPSLGGADGYTF. CDR3 sequence (DNA): TGTGCCAGCAGCTTCCCGTCTCTCGGGGGTGCCGATGGCTACACCTTC. J is TRBJ1-2 and V is TRBV7-8; a possible D gene is TRBD1 (5 bases). Germline V gene sequence: CDR1 SGHVS, CDR2 FQNEAQ. This CDR3 region has 16 residues. Trimming pared 3 bases from V and 6 bases from J, leaving 20 bases between.

The J gene is TRBJ2-7, the V gene TRBV5-6; TRBD2 is a possible D gene (6 bases). V was cut by 4 bases and J by 4 bases, with 21 bases left in between. Per germline, CDR1 SGHDT and CDR2 YYEEEE. This CDR3 spans 16 amino acids. CDR3 in DNA: TGTGCCAGCAGCCCCGACGGGGGAGGAGATTTTTACGAGCAGTACTTC. Amino acids: CASSPDGGGDFYEQYF.

The J gene is TRBJ2-5, the V gene TRBV5-1; D is undetermined. V was clipped by 1 base and J by 2 bases, with 6 bases between them. The germline V gene encodes CDR1 SGHRS and CDR2 YFSETQ. The CDR3 is 13 amino acids. The CDR3 DNA follows: TGCGCCAGCAGCTTGCTCCCACAAGAGACCCAGTACTTC. Translated: CASSLLPQETQYF.

The chain joins TRBV28 to TRBJ1-1; D ambiguous. Per the germline V gene, CDR1 is MDHEN and CDR2 is SYDVKM. V gave up 5 bases and J gave up 1 base, with 14 bases separating them. The CDR3 covers 15 residues. The CDR3 sequence is CASSPLNTRNTEAFF. The CDR3 DNA reads as TGTGCCAGCAGTCCACTTAATACACGGAACACTGAAGCTTTCTTT.

The rearrangement joins TRBV6-1 to TRBJ1-1, with D unclear. Trimming left V 2 bases short and J 4 bases short, with 14 bases between. The CDR3 runs to 15 residues. Germline V gene lookup returns CDR1 MNHNS and CDR2 SASEGT. The CDR3 DNA follows: TGTGCCAGCAGTGAATTGCTGGGGAGTAGCACTGAAGCTTTCTTT. This gives the protein CASSELLGSSTEAFF.

V usage is TRBV9 and J usage is TRBJ2-3; D unclear. The CDR3 runs to 13 residues. The germline gives CDR1 SGDLS, CDR2 YYNGEE. Deletions cut 2 bases from V and 0 bases from J, with 4 bases between. CDR3 amino acids: CASSVASTDTQYF. Written as DNA, the CDR3 is TGTGCCAGCAGCGTCGCTAGCACAGATACGCAGTATTTT.

This chain connects TRBV5-1 to TRBJ1-1, with 7 nucleotides matching TRBD1. CDR3 length: 13 residues. The ends lost 5 bases at V and 6 bases at J; junction bases unmatched: 7. CDR1 and CDR2 (germline): SGHRS, YFSETQ. The CDR3 coding sequence is TGCGCCAGCAGTACAACAGGGGTATCTGAAGCTTTCTTT. It codes for CASSTTGVSEAFF.

J is TRBJ2-3 and V is TRBV19, with D unresolved. Germline CDR1 is LNHDA and CDR2 is SQIVND (reference sequence). V lost 5 bases and J 0 bases, leaving 6 bases between the germline ends. The CDR3 length is 13 residues. The CDR3 here is CASSDRSTDTQYF. CDR3 DNA sequence: TGTGCCAGTAGTGACCGGAGCACAGATACGCAGTATTTT.

The chain uses TRBV9 and TRBJ2-6, with D perhaps matching TRBD2 (6 bases). This CDR3 spans 16 amino acids. V was shortened by 0 bases and J by 4 bases, with 11 bases between the two germline ends. Germline V CDR1 and CDR2: SGDLS, YYNGEE. The CDR3 reads CASSVGPAGGANVLTF. CDR3 DNA sequence: TGTGCCAGCAGCGTAGGCCCAGCGGGCGGGGCCAACGTCCTGACTTTC.

The rearrangement links TRBV4-1 to TRBJ2-7; perhaps TRBD1 as D (6 bases). The V end lost 4 bases, the J end lost 3 bases, and 16 bases lay between the germline ends. There are 15 residues in the CDR3. The germline V gene has CDR1 MGHRA and CDR2 YSYEKL. The CDR3 reads CASSRVLGQLYEQYF. The CDR3 DNA sequence: TGCGCCAGCAGCCGGGTGCTCGGACAGCTCTACGAGCAGTACTTC.

This clone was observed a few times. This chain connects TRBV30 to TRBJ2-2, with 7 nucleotides matching TRBD1. The CDR3 contains 13 residues. Germline assignment: CDR1 GTSNPN and CDR2 SVGIG (reference sequence). Losses at the gene ends were 7 bases for V and 0 bases for J; bases not matched to a gene: 2. The DNA of the CDR3 is TGTGCCTCGGACAGGTCGAACACCGGGGAGCTGTTTTTT. Translating it yields CASDRSNTGELFF.

J is TRBJ2-3 and V is TRBV2, with D hard to call. Trimming removed 2 bases at V and 2 bases at J, with 11 bases between. In germline, CDR1 is SNHLY, CDR2 FYNNEI. The CDR3 totals 15 residues. This CDR3 reads CASSESVRVTDTQYF. CDR3 DNA sequence: TGTGCCAGCAGTGAATCAGTCAGAGTCACAGATACGCAGTATTTT.

The chain uses TRBV7-9 and TRBJ2-7; D is unclear. CDR3 length equals 13 residues. Per the germline V gene, CDR1 is SEHNR and CDR2 is FQNEAQ (reference sequence). V lost 2 bases to trimming and J lost 1 base, with 6 bases between them. The CDR3, as DNA: TGTGCCAGCAGCTTACTCCCGTCCTACGAGCAGTACTTC. The encoded protein is CASSLLPSYEQYF.

In its sample, this clone was seen once. The chain is built from TRBV2 and TRBJ2-2, with D possibly TRBD1 on 5 matching bases. Between the trimmed V and J ends, which lost 10 bases and 2 bases, there was a span of 11 bases. Germline lookup yields CDR1 SNHLY and CDR2 FYNNEI. This CDR3 has 13 amino acids. The CDR3 loop is CATSGSNTGELFF. Written as DNA, the CDR3 is TGTGCCACCTCAGGGTCAAACACCGGGGAGCTGTTTTTT.

This clone has only one observation. This sequence joins TRBV2 and TRBJ2-3; 13 bases match TRBD2. CDR1 is SNHLY, CDR2 FYNNEI, per germline. This CDR3 comprises 14 residues. The V segment lost 8 bases and the J segment 3 bases; nucleotides outside the gene matches: 2. The CDR3 nucleotides read TGTGCCAGCGGGGGACTAGCGGGGACAGATACGCAGTATTTT. It is translated as CASGGLAGTDTQYF.

V is TRBV5-5 and J is TRBJ2-3; D gene unclear. The germline V gene encodes CDR1 SGHKS and CDR2 YYEKEE (reference sequence). V dropped 0 bases and J dropped 6 bases, with 5 bases sitting between them. The CDR3 is made up of 12 amino acids. In DNA form, the CDR3 reads TGTGCCAGCAGCTTGGACGTGGATACGCAGTATTTT. Translated, it gives CASSLDVDTQYF.

A word on this clone: This same CDR3 is encoded by further DNA sequences in the sample. The chain links TRBV29-1 to TRBJ1-2; no clear D. This CDR3 has 12 amino acids. Germline V gives CDR1 SQVTM, CDR2 ANQGSEA. V lost 1 base and J 2 bases, leaving 5 bases between the germline ends. This chain's CDR3 is CSVEGRNYGYTF. CDR3 sequence (DNA): TGCAGCGTTGAAGGCCGGAACTATGGCTACACCTTC.

The gene calls are TRBV5-6 and TRBJ2-5; perhaps TRBD2 as D (5 bases). The end of the DNA fits TRBJ2-7 better, so the J call may be wrong. The CDR3 loop spans 14 amino acids. Per the germline V gene, CDR1 is SGHDT and CDR2 is YYEEEE. The CDR3 loop is CASSPPDYSYEQYF. In DNA form, the CDR3 reads TGTGCCAGCAGCCCCCCCGACTACTCCTACGAGCAGTACTTC.

J is TRBJ1-1 and V is TRBV6-6, with a weak D call TRBD1 (6 bases). Trimming cost V 9 bases and J 4 bases, with 9 bases left between them. The CDR3 spans 11 residues. Per germline, CDR1 MNHNY and CDR2 SVGAGI (reference sequence). The CDR3 reads CASGQTTEAFF. CDR3 in DNA: TGTGCCAGTGGACAGACCACTGAAGCTTTCTTT.

J is TRBJ2-1 and V is TRBV13; no firm D call. Germline V gene sequence: CDR1 PRHDT, CDR2 FYEKMQ (reference sequence). The germline V and J ends were trimmed by 8 bases and 6 bases, with 5 bases remaining between them. The CDR3 contains 10 residues. Here the CDR3 reads CASSGNEQFF. CDR3 DNA: TGTGCCAGCTCTGGCAATGAGCAGTTCTTC.

The chain has TRBV27 and TRBJ1-5; tentatively, D is TRBD1 (6 bases). Germline V gives CDR1 MNHEY, CDR2 SMNVEV (reference sequence). This CDR3 contains 16 residues. The V gene lost 2 bases and the J gene lost 2 bases, with 13 bases spanning the gap. DNA of the CDR3: TGTGCCAGCAGTTTACGGGGGGCGCAGGGCAATCAGCCCCAGCATTTT. Residues: CASSLRGAQGNQPQHF.

About this clone: Other DNA sequences in this specimen translate into the identical CDR3. J is TRBJ2-7 and V is TRBV9; unclear D gene. The CDR3 covers 13 residues. The germline gives CDR1 SGDLS, CDR2 YYNGEE. Deletions cut 4 bases from V and 0 bases from J, with 8 bases between. CDR3 sequence reads: CASSPKSSYEQYF. The CDR3 DNA reads as TGTGCCAGCAGCCCCAAGAGCTCCTACGAGCAGTACTTC.

V and J are TRBV29-1 and TRBJ2-7; perhaps D is TRBD1 or TRBD2 (5 bases each). V dropped 4 bases and J dropped 5 bases, with 12 bases sitting between them. Germline assignment: CDR1 SQVTM and CDR2 ANQGSEA. The CDR3 has 12 amino acids. The CDR3 region has the DNA TGCAGCGTTGGGGACCCTGGAAACGAGCAGTACTTC. Translating it yields CSVGDPGNEQYF.